This paragraph covers one T cell receptor (beta chain) sequence. What it recognizes is unknown. TCR beta rearrangements were amplified from peripheral blood genomic DNA. A mixed TRB-A/B primer pool amplified rearranged TRB by multiplex touch-down PCR. TCRdb re-called the multiplex PCR reads with MiXCR, one entry per CDR3 protein. The table lists some 8,900 distinct CDR3 sequences, 33% of them singletons. Looked up from germline, CDR1 is SGDLS and CDR2 is YYNGEE. The CDR3 length is 16 residues. V was pared by 2 bases and J by 3 bases, with 16 bases between. These data originate in a study of T cell repertoires in aging, cancer and after chemotherapy. Overall study results and limits: Untreated cancer patients had significantly lower blood TCR diversity than age-matched healthy donors.

This clonotype was obtained from a human donor in good health. The source material was blood. This chain joins TRBV9 and TRBJ2-3, with a possible D match to TRBD2 (6 bases). CDR3 protein: CASSVAGLHITDTQYF. The CDR3 bases are TGTGCCAGCAGCGTCGCGGGACTTCACATTACAGATACGCAGTATTTT.